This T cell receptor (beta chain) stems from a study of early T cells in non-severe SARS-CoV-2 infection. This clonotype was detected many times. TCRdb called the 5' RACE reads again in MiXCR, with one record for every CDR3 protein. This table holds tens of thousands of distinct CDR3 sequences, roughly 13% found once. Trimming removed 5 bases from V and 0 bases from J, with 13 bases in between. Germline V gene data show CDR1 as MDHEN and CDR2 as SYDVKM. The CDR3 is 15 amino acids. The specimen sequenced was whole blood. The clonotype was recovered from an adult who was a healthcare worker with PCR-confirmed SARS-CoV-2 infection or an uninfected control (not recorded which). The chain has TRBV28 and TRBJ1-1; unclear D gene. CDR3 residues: CASSLQQTVNTEAFF. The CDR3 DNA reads TGTGCCAGCAGTCTTCAACAGACGGTGAACACTGAAGCTTTCTTT.